The entry below describes one T cell receptor (beta chain). What it binds is not known. These data come from a study of CXCR3-negative and CXCR3-positive naive CD8 T cells. Broader study findings: Memory, not naive, CXCR3-negative and CXCR3-positive cells differed in TRBV-TRBJ usage. Once cells were cryopreserved, CXCR3 expression went down partly, and most assays used fresh PBMCs. TRB CDR3s of CXCR3-positive naive cells were more hydrophobic than those of CXCR3-negative naive cells. For memory CD8+ cells diversity was much lower, but both naive subsets had comparably high diversity.

TRB cDNA libraries were made by UMI-labeled 5' RACE. Each CDR3 protein gets one entry in TCRdb, which reprocessed the 5' RACE reads and gives no DNA. Its table lists about 6,900 distinct CDR3 sequences. The naive CD8+ gate required CD45RO-CCR7+CD27+CD95- phenotype. Germline-derived CDR1 and CDR2 are SGHDN and FVKESK. The CDR3 has 13 amino acids. This TCR was recovered from a human donor in good health. Some clones in this sample may be carry-over from other donors' samples. Source material: naive CXCR3+ CD8+ T cells from blood. Subset meaning: CD45RO-CCR7+CD27+CD95- naive CD8+ T cells expressing CXCR3 (TNR3+). This rearrangement joins TRBV14 to TRBJ1-1; no DNA is available, so the TRBD1 call from TCRdb remains unchecked. This CDR3 reads CASSPWDAAEAFF.